This is a list of T cell receptor beta chains from one sample in a study of cytomegalovirus exposure and HLA in healthy donors. Produced via immunoSEQ multiplex PCR; TCRdb's table is partial and in-frame only. The sample has 150,000 to 200,000 clones, about 85% seen once; the top ten hold about 15%. The material sequenced was PBMCs. The source of these receptors is a man younger than 30 in good health and CMV-seropositive. The CDR3 runs from the conserved cysteine through the conserved F or W. Each record gives: V gene, clone size, J gene, D gene, CDR3 DNA, CDR3 protein. D genes are given only for firm matches. Size is omitted from some rows. Given values are once, few, many or a class for expanded clones.

TRBV7-9	-	TRBJ1-5	TRBD1	TGTGCCAGCAGCTCTGGGACAGCTAGCAATCAGCCCCAGCATTTT	CASSSGTASNQPQHF
TRBV2	-	TRBJ1-5	-	TGTGCCAGCAGTGACCGGTTCATCCAGCCCCAGCATTTT	CASSDRFIQPQHF
TRBV5-5	-	TRBJ1-4	-	TGTGCCAGCAGCGGAGTGGCAACGGTCCTAGCACGTGAAAACCTGTTTTTT	CASSGVATVLARENLFF
TRBV27	-	TRBJ2-7	TRBD1	TGTGCCAGCAGATCCGGACAGGGGGCGATCTACGAGCAGTACTTC	CASRSGQGAIYEQYF
TRBV2	-	TRBJ2-3	TRBD1	TGTGCCAGCAGTAGGGGACAGGGGTTACGCACAGATACGCAGTATTTT	CASSRGQGLRTDTQYF
TRBV11-3	-	TRBJ2-3	-	TGTGCCAGCAGCCCCACTCGGACAGATACGCAGTATTTT	CASSPTRTDTQYF
TRBV5-6	-	TRBJ2-5	TRBD2	TGTGCCAGCTCCTGGGGGGGATTGCAAGAGACCCAGTACTTC	CASSWGGLQETQYF
TRBV19	-	TRBJ2-2	TRBD2	TGTGCCAGTAGTATAGATGGGTTCTTAGCGGGACGGGGGACCGGGGAGCTGTTTTTT	CASSIDGFLAGRGTGELFF
TRBV7-3	-	TRBJ2-5	-	TGTGCCAGCAGCTTAGGATCGGGGGATGGGGAGACCCAGTACTTC	CASSLGSGDGETQYF
TRBV5-1	-	TRBJ2-3	TRBD2	TGCGCCAGCAGCTTGGCGGGGGGGCCAGATACGCAGTATTTT	CASSLAGGPDTQYF
TRBV7-3	-	TRBJ2-5	-	TGTGCCAGCAGCCCCAGGGTTCAAGAGACCCAGTACTTC	CASSPRVQETQYF
TRBV9	once	TRBJ2-5	-	TGTGCCAGCAGCCAAACTCAACAAGAGACCCAGTACTTC	CASSQTQQETQYF
TRBV15	-	TRBJ2-1	TRBD2	TGTGCCACCCCGACTAGCCGTGAGCAGTTCTTC	CATPTSREQFF
TRBV4-1	-	TRBJ2-1	TRBD2	TGCGCCAGCAGCATGGGCTCGGGGGGCAATGAGCAGTTCTTC	CASSMGSGGNEQFF
TRBV11-2	-	TRBJ1-1	-	TGTGCCAGCAGCTTAGATCTAAGGGGAGCTTTCTTT	CASSLDLRGAFF
TRBV28	-	TRBJ1-1	-	TGTGCCACCCTCGGGGGGCGCTGGGGCACTGAAGCTTTCTTT	CATLGGRWGTEAFF
TRBV27	-	TRBJ1-5	TRBD1	TGTGCCAGCAGTTTATCCTGGGACAGGGCACAGCCCCAGCATTTT	CASSLSWDRAQPQHF
TRBV28	-	TRBJ2-1	TRBD1	TGTGCCAGTCACGACAGGGGATACTACAATGAGCAGTTCTTC	CASHDRGYYNEQFF
TRBV6-1	-	TRBJ1-5	-	TGTGCCAGCAGGCTGGACTATAGCAATCAGCCCCAGCATTTT	CASRLDYSNQPQHF
TRBV5-5	once	TRBJ1-2	TRBD1	TGTGCCAGCAGCCTCTGGACAGGAAACTATGGCTACACCTTC	CASSLWTGNYGYTF